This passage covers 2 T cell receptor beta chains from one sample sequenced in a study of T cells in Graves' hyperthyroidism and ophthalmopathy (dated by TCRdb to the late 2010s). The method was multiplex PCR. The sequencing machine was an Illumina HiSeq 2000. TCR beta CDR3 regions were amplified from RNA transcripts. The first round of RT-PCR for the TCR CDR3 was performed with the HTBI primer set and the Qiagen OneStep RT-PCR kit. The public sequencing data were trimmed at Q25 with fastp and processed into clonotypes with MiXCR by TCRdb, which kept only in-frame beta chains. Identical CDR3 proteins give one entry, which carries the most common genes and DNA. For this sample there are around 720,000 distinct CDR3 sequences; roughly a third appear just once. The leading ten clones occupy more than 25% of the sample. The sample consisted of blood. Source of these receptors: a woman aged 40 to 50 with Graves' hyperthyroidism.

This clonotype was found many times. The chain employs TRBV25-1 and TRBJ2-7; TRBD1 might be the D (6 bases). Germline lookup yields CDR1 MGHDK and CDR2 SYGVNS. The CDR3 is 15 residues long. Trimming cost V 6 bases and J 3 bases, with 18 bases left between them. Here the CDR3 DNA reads TGTGCCAGCAGCCTAGGACAGCACCCCTTCTACGAGCAGTACTTC. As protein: CASSLGQHPFYEQYF.

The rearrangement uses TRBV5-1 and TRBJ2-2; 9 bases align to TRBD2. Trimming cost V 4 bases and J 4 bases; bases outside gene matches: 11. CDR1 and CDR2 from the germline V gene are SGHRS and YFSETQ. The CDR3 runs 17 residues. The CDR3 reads CASSRGLALAGTGELFF. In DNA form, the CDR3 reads TGCGCCAGCAGCAGAGGACTAGCGCTTGCGGGCACCGGGGAGCTGTTTTTT. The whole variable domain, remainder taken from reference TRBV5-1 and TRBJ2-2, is KAGVTQTPRYLIKTRGQQVTLSCSPISGHRSVSWYQQTPGQGLQFLFEYFSETQRNKGNFPGRFSGRQFSNSRSEMNVSTLELGDSALYLCASSRGLALAGTGELFFGEGSRLTVL.